The present T cell receptor (beta chain) was sequenced within a study of blood T cell repertoires in COVID-19. Study-level information: The samples span acute and convalescent COVID-19 from the United States, Italy and Spain. T cells, B-cell-depleted T cells, or PBMCs supplied cDNA or gDNA.

In the original workflow: Amplified reference gene primers provided the basis for estimating nucleated cell counts. Sequenced by immunoSEQ multiplex PCR; TCRdb stores in-frame clones only, minus some. V, J and clone size are those of that table, while D and trimming were read from the DNA. The sample includes roughly 340,000 clones, roughly 90% of them seen just once. The germline CDR1 and CDR2 sequences are LNHDA and SQIVND (reference sequence). This CDR3 is 13 amino acids long. Trimming left V 2 bases short and J 6 bases short, with 9 bases between. This TCR came from a woman aged 70-85 years with COVID-19, enrolled during active disease. V usage is TRBV19 and J usage is TRBJ2-3; D not certain. Sample: peripheral blood. CDR3: CASSITEADTQYF. CDR3 in DNA: TGTGCCAGTAGTATAACCGAGGCGGATACGCAGTATTTT.